The 6 T cell receptor beta chains below all came from one sample that was sequenced in a study of OX40 agonist ivuxolimab in advanced cancers. The data were produced by immunoSEQ multiplex PCR, yet TCRdb's version contains in-frame clones alone and is incomplete. Among over 60,000 clones listed, over 75% were seen once. The sequencing used CD4+ or CD8+ T cells sorted from blood, collected in a trial of the OX40 agonist ivuxolimab. The receptors were sampled from an adult with an advanced solid tumor such as melanoma, head and neck, liver or kidney cancer.

The chain joins TRBV5-4 to TRBJ2-2; TRBD2 is a possible D gene (6 bases). Between the trimmed V and J ends, which lost 2 bases and 7 bases, there was a span of 15 bases. CDR1 SGHNT and CDR2 YYREEE come from the germline V gene (reference sequence). CDR3 size: 15 residues. The CDR3 bases are TGTGCCAGCAGCTTTAGCGGTACCCGGGGCGGGGAGCTGTTTTTT. Translated: CASSFSGTRGGELFF. Full variable domain (remainder filled in from reference TRBV5-4 and TRBJ2-2): ETGVTQSPTHLIKTRGQQVTLRCSSQSGHNTVSWYQQALGQGPQFIFQYYREEENGRGNFPPRFSGLQFPNYSSELNVNALELDDSALYLCASSFSGTRGGELFFGEGSRLTVL.

Here the CDR3 DNA reads TGTGCCTGGAGTGTTACAGGGGGTTCCAACGAGCAGTACTTC. Its translation: CAWSVTGGSNEQYF. The chain combines TRBV30 with TRBJ2-7, with 8 positions matching TRBD1. The J segment lost 5 bases and the V segment lost 0 bases, leaving 6 bases of the junction unmatched. From germline, CDR1 is GTSNPN and CDR2 SVGIG (reference sequence). This CDR3 has 14 amino acids.

This clone was counted between two and nine times. The rearrangement links TRBV19 to TRBJ1-3; a weak D match, TRBD1 (6 bases). The CDR3 runs 14 residues. Trimming cost V 6 bases and J 2 bases, with 11 bases left between them. In germline, CDR1 is LNHDA, CDR2 SQIVND (reference sequence). The CDR3 sequence is CASREWGPGNTIYF. The CDR3 bases are TGTGCCAGTAGGGAGTGGGGGCCTGGAAACACCATATATTTT.

The CDR3 region is CASCPGRSTDTQYF. The CDR3 nucleotides read TGTGCCAGCTGCCCGGGGCGTTCCACAGATACGCAGTATTTT. The gene calls are TRBV11-2 and TRBJ2-3; D assignment may be TRBD1 or TRBD2 (5 bases each). The germline V and J ends were trimmed by 8 bases and 2 bases, with 14 bases remaining between them. This CDR3 region has 14 residues. Per germline, CDR1 SGHAT and CDR2 FQNNGV. The entire variable domain, with the rest obtained from reference TRBV11-2 and TRBJ2-3, is as follows: EAGVAQSPRYKIIEKRQSVAFWCNPISGHATLYWYQQILGQGPKLLIQFQNNGVVDDSQLPKDRFSAERLKGVDSTLKIQPAKLEDSAVYLCASCPGRSTDTQYFGPGTRLTVL.

This clone was recorded once. The chain couples TRBV5-5 to TRBJ1-1; 8 positions agree with TRBD1. This CDR3 is 13 amino acids long. The germline gives CDR1 SGHKS, CDR2 YYEKEE (reference sequence). The ends lost 3 bases at V and 7 bases at J; junction bases unmatched: 5. DNA for the CDR3: TGTGCCAGCAGCTGGGGGACAGGACTTGAAGCTTTCTTT. It encodes CASSWGTGLEAFF. Full variable domain (outside the CDR3, taken from reference TRBV5-5 and TRBJ1-1): DAGVTQSPTHLIKTRGQQVTLRCSPISGHKSVSWYQQVLGQGPQFIFQYYEKEERGRGNFPDRFSARQFPNYSSELNVNALLLGDSALYLCASSWGTGLEAFFGQGTRLTVV.

The gene calls are TRBV27 and TRBJ1-6, with 10 bases aligning to TRBD1. The ends lost 3 bases at V and 8 bases at J; junction bases unmatched: 10. This CDR3 has 17 amino acids. The germline V gene encodes CDR1 MNHEY and CDR2 SMNVEV (reference sequence). The CDR3 coding sequence is TGTGCCAGCAGTTTTAGAGCGGACAGGGGGAGCGATTCACCCCTCCACTTT. It translates to CASSFRADRGSDSPLHF.